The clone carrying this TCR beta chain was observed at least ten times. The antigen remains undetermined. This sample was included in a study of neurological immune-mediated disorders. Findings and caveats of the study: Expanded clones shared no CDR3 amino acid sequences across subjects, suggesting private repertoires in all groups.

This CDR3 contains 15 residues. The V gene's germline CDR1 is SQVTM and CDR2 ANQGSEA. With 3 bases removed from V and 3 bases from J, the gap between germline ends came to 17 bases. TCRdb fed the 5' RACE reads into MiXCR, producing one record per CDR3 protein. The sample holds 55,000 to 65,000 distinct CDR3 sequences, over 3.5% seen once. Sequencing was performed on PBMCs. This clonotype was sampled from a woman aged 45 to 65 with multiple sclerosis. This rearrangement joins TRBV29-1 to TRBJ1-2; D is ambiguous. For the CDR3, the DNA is TGCAGCGTTGACCAGGAGGGAAATCCAGACTATGGCTACACCTTC. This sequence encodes CSVDQEGNPDYGYTF.